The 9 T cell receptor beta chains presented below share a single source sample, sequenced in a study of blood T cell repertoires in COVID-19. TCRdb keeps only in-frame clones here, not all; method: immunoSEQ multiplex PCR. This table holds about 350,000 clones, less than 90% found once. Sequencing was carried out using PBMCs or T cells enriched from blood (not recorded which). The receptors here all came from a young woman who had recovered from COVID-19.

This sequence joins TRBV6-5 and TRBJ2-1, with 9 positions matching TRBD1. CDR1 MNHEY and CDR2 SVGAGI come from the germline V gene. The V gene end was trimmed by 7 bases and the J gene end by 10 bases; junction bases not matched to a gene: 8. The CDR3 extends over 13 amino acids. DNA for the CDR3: TGTGCCAGCACCCCTTCGGGACAGGGAGAGCAGTTCTTC. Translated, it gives CASTPSGQGEQFF.

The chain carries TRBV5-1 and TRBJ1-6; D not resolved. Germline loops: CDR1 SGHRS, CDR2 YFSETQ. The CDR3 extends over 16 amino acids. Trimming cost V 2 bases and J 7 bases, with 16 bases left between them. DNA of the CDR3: TGCGCCAGCAGCTTTAACGGGGAGAGCGACAATTCACCCCTCCACTTT. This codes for CASSFNGESDNSPLHF.

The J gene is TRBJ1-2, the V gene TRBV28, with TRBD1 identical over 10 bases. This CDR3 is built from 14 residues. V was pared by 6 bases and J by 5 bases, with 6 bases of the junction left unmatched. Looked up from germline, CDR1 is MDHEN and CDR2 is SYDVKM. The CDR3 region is CASSLGQGVYGYTF. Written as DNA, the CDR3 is TGTGCCAGCAGCCTCGGACAGGGGGTATATGGCTACACCTTC.

CDR3 loop: CASSTPGQGYYGYTF. The CDR3 coding sequence is TGTGCCAGTAGTACTCCGGGACAGGGTTACTATGGCTACACCTTC. This chain joins TRBV19 and TRBJ1-2; 9 nucleotides agree with TRBD1. Germline CDR1 reads LNHDA; CDR2 reads SQIVND (reference sequence). The ends lost 4 bases at V and 3 bases at J; junction bases unmatched: 6. The CDR3 extends over 15 amino acids.

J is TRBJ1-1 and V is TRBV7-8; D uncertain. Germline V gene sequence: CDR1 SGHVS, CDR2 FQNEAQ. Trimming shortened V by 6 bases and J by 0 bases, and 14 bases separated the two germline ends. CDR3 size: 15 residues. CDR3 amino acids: CASRQHGLMNTEAFF. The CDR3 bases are TGTGCCAGCAGGCAACATGGACTTATGAACACTGAAGCTTTCTTT. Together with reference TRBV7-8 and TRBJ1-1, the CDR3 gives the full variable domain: GAGVSQSPRYKVAKRGQDVALRCDPISGHVSLFWYQQALGQGPEFLTYFQNEAQLDKSGLPSDRFFAERPEGSVSTLKIQRTQQEDSAVYLCASRQHGLMNTEAFFGQGTRLTVV.

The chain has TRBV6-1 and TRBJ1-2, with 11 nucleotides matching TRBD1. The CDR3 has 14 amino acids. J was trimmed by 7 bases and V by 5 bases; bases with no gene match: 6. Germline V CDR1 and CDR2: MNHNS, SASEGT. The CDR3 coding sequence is TGTGCCAGCAGTTTCTTAGGGACAGGGGGTGGCTACACCTTC. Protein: CASSFLGTGGGYTF.

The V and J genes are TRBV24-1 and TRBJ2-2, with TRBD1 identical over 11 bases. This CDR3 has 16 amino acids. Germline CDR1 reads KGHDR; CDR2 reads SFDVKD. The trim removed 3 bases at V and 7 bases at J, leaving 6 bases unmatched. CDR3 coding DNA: TGTGCCACCAGTGATACGGACAGGGGGCGCGGCGGGGAGCTGTTTTTT. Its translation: CATSDTDRGRGGELFF.

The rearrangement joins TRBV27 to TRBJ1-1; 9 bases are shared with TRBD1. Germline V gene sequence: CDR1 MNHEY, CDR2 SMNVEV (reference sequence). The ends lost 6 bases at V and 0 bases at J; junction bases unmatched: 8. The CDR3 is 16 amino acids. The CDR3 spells CASRSGQGLLNTEAFF. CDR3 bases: TGTGCCAGCAGGTCGGGACAGGGTCTCCTGAACACTGAAGCTTTCTTT.

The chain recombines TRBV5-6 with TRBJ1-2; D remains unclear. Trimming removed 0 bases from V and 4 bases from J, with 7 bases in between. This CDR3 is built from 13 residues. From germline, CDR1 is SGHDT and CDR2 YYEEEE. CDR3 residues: CASSLGNGYGYTF. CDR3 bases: TGTGCCAGCAGCTTGGGCAACGGCTATGGCTACACCTTC.